The 30 T cell receptor beta chains presented below share a single source sample, sequenced in a study of T cell repertoires in cytomegalovirus infection. TCRdb re-analysed the reads in MiXCR, keeping a single row per CDR3 protein. The sample includes about 740,000 distinct CDR3 sequences, around 35% of them seen just once. These receptors have no identified antigens. The material was cultured PBMCs, obtained from culture after CMV antigen stimulation. The receptors stem from a human donor in good health (CMV status not recorded). Some clones in this sample may be carry-over from other donors' samples.

The gene calls are TRBV14 and TRBJ2-7; D unresolved. Germline V CDR1 and CDR2: SGHDN, FVKESK. V lost 5 bases and J 5 bases, leaving 10 bases between the germline ends. The CDR3 totals 12 residues. CDR3: CASSTDPNEQYF. For the CDR3, the DNA is TGTGCCAGCAGCACAGACCCGAACGAGCAGTACTTC. Full variable domain (rest looked up from reference TRBV14 and TRBJ2-7): EAGVTQFPSHSVIEKGQTVTLRCDPISGHDNLYWYRRVMGKEIKFLLHFVKESKQDESGMPNNRFLAERTGGTYSTLKVQPAELEDSGVYFCASSTDPNEQYFGPGTRLTVT.

The J gene is TRBJ2-1, the V gene TRBV7-2; TRBD1 might be the D (7 bases). CDR3 length equals 15 residues. V was clipped by 3 bases and J by 8 bases, with 17 bases between them. Per germline, CDR1 SGHTA and CDR2 FQGNSA. The CDR3 protein is CASSFQTGRGDEQFF. The CDR3, as DNA: TGTGCCAGCAGCTTTCAGACAGGGCGGGGCGATGAGCAGTTCTTC.

The chain is built from TRBV7-9 and TRBJ2-7; D call uncertain. From germline, CDR1 is SEHNR and CDR2 FQNEAQ (reference sequence). With 1 base removed from V and 0 bases from J, the gap between germline ends came to 13 bases. The CDR3 has 16 residues. The DNA for the CDR3 is TGTGCCAGCAGCTTAGGAGACGTGTGGGGCTCCTACGAGCAGTACTTC. This encodes CASSLGDVWGSYEQYF.

This clonotype was counted at least ten times. The rearrangement uses TRBV11-2 and TRBJ2-3; D perhaps matches TRBD1 (5 bases). Trimming stripped 5 bases from V and 1 base from J, with 10 bases between. CDR1 is SGHAT, CDR2 FQNNGV, per germline. The CDR3 has 14 residues. Here the CDR3 reads CASSPIRGTDTQYF. CDR3 nucleotides: TGTGCCAGCAGCCCCATCAGGGGCACAGATACGCAGTATTTT.

The chain uses TRBV5-6 and TRBJ1-1; 8 bases map to TRBD1. Germline-derived CDR1 and CDR2 are SGHDT and YYEEEE. After removal of 0 bases from V and 7 bases from J, the junction contained 11 bases not matched to a gene. The CDR3 has 16 residues. The CDR3 region has the DNA TGTGCCAGCAGCTTGGAAATGACAGGGGCGAGGAGTGAAGCTTTCTTT. It codes for CASSLEMTGARSEAFF.

This clonotype was recorded a few times. The chain employs TRBV7-2 and TRBJ2-3; tentative D call: TRBD2 (6 bases). Trimming took 5 bases from V and 1 from J, leaving 10 bases between them. The germline V gene encodes CDR1 SGHTA and CDR2 FQGNSA. The CDR3 covers 14 residues. The CDR3: CASSATSRTDTQYF. The CDR3 DNA is TGTGCCAGCAGCGCAACTAGCCGCACAGATACGCAGTATTTT.

This clonotype occurred a few times. The chain carries TRBV6-1 and TRBJ2-7; weak D call: TRBD2 (5 bases). CDR3 length: 16 residues. Germline V gene sequence: CDR1 MNHNS, CDR2 SASEGT. Trimming stripped 6 bases from V and 3 bases from J, with 21 bases between. The CDR3, as DNA: TGTGCCAGCAGCCGACTACCTATAGCGAGGTTCTACGAGCAGTACTTC. Its protein product is CASSRLPIARFYEQYF.

This chain links TRBV7-6 with TRBJ2-5, with D unclear. CDR1 and CDR2 (germline): SGHVS, FNYEAQ. CDR3 size: 14 residues. V lost 1 base to trimming and J lost 2 bases, with 8 bases between them. Written as DNA, the CDR3 is TGTGCCAGCAGCTTAGAAGCTATTCAAGAGACCCAGTACTTC. It specifies CASSLEAIQETQYF.

The J gene is TRBJ2-5, the V gene TRBV12-5; D gene unclear. CDR1 is LGHNT, CDR2 FRNRAP, per germline. This CDR3 contains 13 residues. The V end lost 7 bases, the J end lost 3 bases, and 12 bases lay between the germline ends. CDR3 protein: CASVLPTEETQYF. DNA of the CDR3: TGTGCTAGTGTCCTTCCGACGGAAGAGACCCAGTACTTC.

The chain uses TRBV18 and TRBJ2-3; D possibly matches TRBD1 or TRBD2 (5 bases each). This CDR3 spans 14 amino acids. The ends were cut back, 3 bases at V and 6 bases at J, with 13 bases in the middle. Germline-derived CDR1 and CDR2 are KGHSH and LQKENI. In DNA form, the CDR3 reads TGTGCCAGCTCACCGGGGCGGAGAGGGGATACGCAGTATTTT. It specifies CASSPGRRGDTQYF. Based on the CDR3 plus reference TRBV18 and TRBJ2-3, the full variable domain is NAGVMQNPRHLVRRRGQEARLRCSPMKGHSHVYWYRQLPEEGLKFMVYLQKENIIDESGMPKERFSAEFPKEGPSILRIQQVVRGDSAAYFCASSPGRRGDTQYFGPGTRLTVL.

This clonotype showed up just a few times. The V call is TRBV6-1, the J call TRBJ1-5; possibly TRBD1 for D (5 bases). The length of the CDR3 is 16 residues. Germline assignment: CDR1 MNHNS and CDR2 SASEGT. Between the trimmed V and J ends, which lost 4 bases and 4 bases, there was a span of 17 bases. Written as DNA, the CDR3 is TGTGCCAGCAGTGGACGCTCAGGGATCGGAAATCAGCCCCAGCATTTT. This encodes CASSGRSGIGNQPQHF.

The chain uses TRBV18 and TRBJ2-7; possibly TRBD1 for D (6 bases). This CDR3 is built from 14 residues. V was pared by 4 bases and J by 1 base, with 11 bases between. Germline loops: CDR1 KGHSH, CDR2 LQKENI. The CDR3 region has the DNA TGTGCCAGCTCACGTCCGACAGGATCCTACGAGCAGTACTTC. It codes for CASSRPTGSYEQYF.

The chain has TRBV4-1 and TRBJ1-2, with D uncertain. The CDR3 contains 15 residues. V lost 0 bases to trimming and J lost 4 bases, with 12 bases between them. In germline, CDR1 is MGHRA, CDR2 YSYEKL. The CDR3 loop reads CASSQDITESYGYTF. CDR3 nucleotides: TGCGCCAGCAGCCAAGATATAACAGAGAGCTATGGCTACACCTTC.

The genes are TRBV7-2 and TRBJ2-2, with 9 bases aligning to TRBD2. CDR3 size: 16 residues. Germline V lookup: CDR1 SGHTA, CDR2 FQGNSA. The V and J ends lost 5 bases and 6 bases, in that order; junction bases with no gene match: 10. The CDR3 DNA reads TGTGCCAGCAGCCAGGTTGGCGGGAGGGCCGCCGGGGAGCTGTTTTTT. Residues: CASSQVGGRAAGELFF. Looking up the rest from reference TRBV7-2 and TRBJ2-2 gives the full variable domain: GAGVSQSPSNKVTEKGKDVELRCDPISGHTALYWYRQSLGQGLEFLIYFQGNSAPDKSGLPSDRFSAERTGGSVSTLTIQRTQQEDSAVYLCASSQVGGRAAGELFFGEGSRLTVL.

This clonotype came up many times. The V call is TRBV7-6, the J call TRBJ2-1; TRBD2 matches 9 bases. The length of the CDR3 is 16 residues. V was pared by 1 base and J by 7 bases, with 8 bases of the junction left unmatched. CDR1 is SGHVS and CDR2 is FNYEAQ in the germline V gene. The DNA for the CDR3 is TGTGCCAGCAGCTTAGTGCGGGAGGGCCTGAGGAATGAGCAGTTCTTC. Protein sequence: CASSLVREGLRNEQFF.

The chain recombines TRBV6-1 with TRBJ2-5; D remains ambiguous. The CDR3 spans 12 residues. Germline CDR1 is MNHNS and CDR2 is SASEGT. The ends were cut back, 5 bases at V and 4 bases at J, with 8 bases in the middle. The CDR3 bases are TGTGCCAGCAGTCCTCGGTCAGAGACCCAGTACTTC. Its protein is CASSPRSETQYF.

The chain recombines TRBV7-4 with TRBJ2-2, with D maybe TRBD2 (5 bases). This CDR3 is 14 amino acids long. Between the trimmed V and J ends, which lost 8 bases and 6 bases, there was a span of 16 bases. Germline lookup yields CDR1 SGHVT and CDR2 SQSDAQ. CDR3: CASGSTTRAGELFF. The CDR3 nucleotides are TGTGCCAGCGGGTCGACTACCCGAGCCGGGGAGCTGTTTTTT.

The sample holds one count of this clonotype. The chain has TRBV3-1 and TRBJ1-1; 8 nucleotides match TRBD1. The CDR3 runs to 18 residues. Per the germline V gene, CDR1 is LGHDT and CDR2 is YNNKEL (reference sequence). V shed 4 bases, J shed 1 base, and the junction held 14 bases outside the gene matches. Written as DNA, the CDR3 is TGTGCCAGCAGCCCCGGACAGGGCAAGGGGAAGGGGAACACTGAAGCTTTCTTT. Protein sequence: CASSPGQGKGKGNTEAFF. The full variable domain, completed using reference TRBV3-1 and TRBJ1-1, is DTAVSQTPKYLVTQMGNDKSIKCEQNLGHDTMYWYKQDSKKFLKIMFSYNNKELIINETVPNRFSPKSPDKAHLNLHINSLELGDSAVYFCASSPGQGKGKGNTEAFFGQGTRLTVV.

The chain links TRBV28 to TRBJ1-3, with D hard to call. The germline V gene encodes CDR1 MDHEN and CDR2 SYDVKM. CDR3 length: 14 amino acids. The V gene lost 2 bases and the J gene lost 4 bases, with 9 bases spanning the gap. CDR3 sequence reads: CASSLGRFGNTIYF. As DNA, the CDR3 is TGTGCCAGCAGTTTAGGGCGATTCGGAAACACCATATATTTT.

J is TRBJ2-2 and V is TRBV11-2; 9 bases agree with TRBD1. This CDR3 contains 16 residues. Germline V CDR1 and CDR2: SGHAT, FQNNGV. The V gene end was trimmed by 6 bases and the J gene end by 3 bases; junction bases not matched to a gene: 8. The CDR3 nucleotides are TGTGCCAGCAGACGGGACAGGGACAAATACACCGGGGAGCTGTTTTTT. Translated, it gives CASRRDRDKYTGELFF.

This rearrangement joins TRBV2 to TRBJ1-4, with 8 nucleotides matching TRBD1. CDR1 SNHLY and CDR2 FYNNEI come from the germline V gene. The ends lost 4 bases at V and 4 bases at J; junction bases unmatched: 5. CDR3 length: 15 residues. The CDR3 sequence: CASSGRTGNNEKLFF. The DNA of the CDR3 is TGTGCCAGCAGTGGACGGACAGGGAATAATGAAAAACTGTTTTTT.

The genes are TRBV4-2 and TRBJ2-2; D gene uncertain. CDR1 is LGHNA and CDR2 is YNFKEQ in the germline V gene. V gave up 1 base and J gave up 4 bases, with 10 bases separating them. The CDR3 is made up of 15 amino acids. As DNA, the CDR3 is TGTGCCAGCAGCCAAGGGTTAGCCCCCACCGGGGAGCTGTTTTTT. Encoded protein: CASSQGLAPTGELFF.

The rearrangement uses TRBV4-1 and TRBJ2-1; D is undetermined. Germline V gives CDR1 MGHRA, CDR2 YSYEKL. With 3 bases removed from V and 1 base from J, the gap between germline ends came to 16 bases. The CDR3 runs to 17 residues. CDR3 residues: CASSQGFANPSYNEQFF. The CDR3 DNA is TGCGCCAGCAGCCAGGGGTTCGCAAATCCGTCCTACAATGAGCAGTTCTTC.

The rearrangement uses TRBV11-2 and TRBJ2-5; either TRBD1 or TRBD2 may fit D (5 bases each). This CDR3 region has 12 residues. Germline CDR1 is SGHAT and CDR2 is FQNNGV. Trimming cost V 6 bases and J 4 bases, with 9 bases left between them. The CDR3 protein is CASRQGTETQYF. For the CDR3, the DNA is TGTGCCAGCAGACAAGGGACAGAGACCCAGTACTTC.

This clonotype came up a few times. The V call is TRBV20-1, the J call TRBJ2-2, with D perhaps matching TRBD2 (5 bases). The CDR3 sequence is 14 residues long. In germline, CDR1 is DFQATT, CDR2 SNEGSKA (reference sequence). Trimming took off 5 bases at V and 4 bases at J, with 14 bases between the two ends. The CDR3: CSAASSMVTGELFF. The CDR3, as DNA: TGCAGTGCTGCATCTAGCATGGTCACCGGGGAGCTGTTTTTT.

The table lists this clonotype with a few counts. The chain recombines TRBV20-1 with TRBJ2-5, with D possibly being TRBD1 or TRBD2 (5 bases each). The CDR3 has 15 residues. Looked up from germline, CDR1 is DFQATT and CDR2 is SNEGSKA (reference sequence). The CDR3 spells CSLNSFGGYQETQYF. CDR3 nucleotide sequence: TGCAGCCTAAACAGTTTTGGGGGTTACCAAGAGACCCAGTACTTC.

This clonotype was seen a few times. The rearrangement links TRBV7-6 to TRBJ2-3; D not resolved. Looked up from germline, CDR1 is SGHVS and CDR2 is FNYEAQ. The CDR3 sequence is 15 residues long. V gave up 5 bases and J gave up 0 bases, with 12 bases separating them. The CDR3: CASSPTIASTDTQYF. In nucleotides, the CDR3 is TGTGCCAGCAGCCCCACCATTGCTAGCACAGATACGCAGTATTTT.

This chain uses TRBV7-2 with TRBJ2-1; D call uncertain. The CDR3 spans 14 residues. Germline values: CDR1 SGHTA, CDR2 FQGNSA. Trimming pared 9 bases from V and 0 bases from J, leaving 12 bases between. The CDR3 reads CASLPLSSYNEQFF. The CDR3 bases are TGTGCCAGTTTACCTCTGAGCTCCTACAATGAGCAGTTCTTC.

This clonotype was counted at least ten times. J is TRBJ2-5 and V is TRBV7-2, with TRBD2 matching over 7 bases. J gave up 5 bases and V 3 bases, and 12 bases lay outside the gene matches. The CDR3 loop spans 16 amino acids. Germline V gene lookup returns CDR1 SGHTA and CDR2 FQGNSA. CDR3: CASSFTGGYLRETQYF. DNA for the CDR3: TGTGCCAGCAGCTTTACCGGGGGGTACCTCCGGGAGACCCAGTACTTC.

The chain joins TRBV7-9 to TRBJ2-5; possibly TRBD1 for D (7 bases). The length of the CDR3 is 15 residues. Germline CDR1 SEHNR, CDR2 FQNEAQ (reference sequence). V was cut by 5 bases and J by 5 bases, with 18 bases left in between. Here the CDR3 DNA reads TGTGCCAGCAGCCTGCGGTCGGCAGGGGGGGAGACCCAGTACTTC. The encoded protein is CASSLRSAGGETQYF.